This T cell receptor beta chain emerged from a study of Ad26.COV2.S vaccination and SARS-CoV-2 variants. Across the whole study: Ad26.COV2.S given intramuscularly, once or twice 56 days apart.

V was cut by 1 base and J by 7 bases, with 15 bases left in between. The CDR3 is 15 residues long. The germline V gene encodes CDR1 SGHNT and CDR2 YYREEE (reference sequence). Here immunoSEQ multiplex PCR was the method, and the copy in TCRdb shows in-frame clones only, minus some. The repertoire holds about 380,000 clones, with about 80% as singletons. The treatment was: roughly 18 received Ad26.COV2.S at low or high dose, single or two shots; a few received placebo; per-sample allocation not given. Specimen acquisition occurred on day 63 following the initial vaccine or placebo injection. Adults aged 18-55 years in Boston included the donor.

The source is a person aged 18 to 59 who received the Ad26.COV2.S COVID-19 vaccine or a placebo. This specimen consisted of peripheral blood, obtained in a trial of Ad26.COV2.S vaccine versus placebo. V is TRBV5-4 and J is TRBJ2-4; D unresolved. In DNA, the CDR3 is TGTGCCAGCAGCTTGAACCCCTCCCTGGAGAACATTCAGTACTTC. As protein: CASSLNPSLENIQYF. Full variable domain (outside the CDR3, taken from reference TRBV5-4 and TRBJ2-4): ETGVTQSPTHLIKTRGQQVTLRCSSQSGHNTVSWYQQALGQGPQFIFQYYREEENGRGNFPPRFSGLQFPNYSSELNVNALELDDSALYLCASSLNPSLENIQYFGAGTRLSVL.